These 17 T cell receptor beta chains were sequenced from one sample in a study of T cells after yellow fever vaccination. From the 5' RACE reads, TCRdb called clonotypes with MiXCR, one entry per CDR3 protein. Of hundreds of thousands of distinct CDR3 sequences in the sample, 9% to 15% are singletons; the top ten hold more than 12%. The sample in question was PBMCs, obtained on the day of the yellow fever booster vaccination. These receptors all stem from a man aged 25-45 years who received the YFV17D yellow fever vaccine.

Note on this clonotype: No conserved phenylalanine or tryptophan is present at the end of the CDR3, so a read error is the likely explanation. The chain recombines TRBV4-3 with TRBJ2-4; TRBD1 matches at 9 bases. The germline gives CDR1 LGHNA, CDR2 YSLEER. The CDR3 spans 15 residues. The J segment lost 3 bases and the V segment lost 4 bases, leaving 4 bases of the junction unmatched. The CDR3 spells CASSPRQGDKNIQYS. CDR3 bases: TGCGCCAGCAGCCCACGACAGGGGGACAAAAACATTCAGTACTCC.

V usage is TRBV3-1 and J usage is TRBJ2-5; D is perhaps TRBD2 (6 bases). CDR1 and CDR2 (germline): LGHDT, YNNKEL (reference sequence). The CDR3 consists of 16 residues. Trimming took off 4 bases at V and 5 bases at J, with 20 bases between the two ends. CDR3 protein: CASSRLPGLKGETQYF. CDR3 nucleotide sequence: TGTGCCAGCAGCCGACTACCGGGACTTAAAGGGGAGACCCAGTACTTC.

The rearrangement joins TRBV7-2 to TRBJ2-3; 8 nucleotides line up with TRBD2. The length of the CDR3 is 16 residues. Trimming cost V 8 bases and J 5 bases; bases outside gene matches: 15. The germline V gene encodes CDR1 SGHTA and CDR2 FQGNSA. CDR3 coding DNA: TGTGCCAGCGCTATTGGGGGAGCGGGAGATGGAGATACGCAGTATTTT. This gives the protein CASAIGGAGDGDTQYF.

This rearrangement joins TRBV10-2 to TRBJ2-2; 9 nucleotides match TRBD2. After removal of 4 bases from V and 1 base from J, the junction contained 4 bases not matched to a gene. The germline CDR1 and CDR2 sequences are WSHSY and SAAADI. The CDR3 length is 16 residues. CDR3 coding DNA: TGCGCCAGCAGTGGGGCTAGCGGGATGAACACCGGGGAGCTGTTTTTT. Its translation is CASSGASGMNTGELFF.

The gene calls are TRBV7-9 and TRBJ2-5; unclear D gene. Looked up from germline, CDR1 is SEHNR and CDR2 is FQNEAQ (reference sequence). V lost 1 base to trimming and J lost 5 bases, with 14 bases between them. The CDR3 is 15 residues long. In nucleotides, the CDR3 is TGTGCCAGCAGCTTAGGGTCGGGCCGAGCGGAGACCCAGTACTTC. This encodes CASSLGSGRAETQYF.

This CDR3 reads CASSANRGFGTGELFF. The CDR3 coding sequence is TGTGCCAGCAGCGCTAACAGGGGCTTTGGCACCGGGGAGCTGTTTTTT. This chain uses TRBV2 with TRBJ2-2; 7 bases line up with TRBD1. Looked up from germline, CDR1 is SNHLY and CDR2 is FYNNEI. This CDR3 has 16 amino acids. The junction had 11 bases not matched to a gene; V was cut back by 6 bases and J by 4 bases.

This clonotype was detected a few times. The chain uses TRBV7-9 and TRBJ2-6, with D possibly TRBD2 on 7 matching bases. The CDR3 runs to 17 residues. The germline CDR1 and CDR2 sequences are SEHNR and FQNEAQ (reference sequence). Trimming took 5 bases from V and 0 from J, leaving 14 bases between them. The CDR3 protein is CASSEQGLTSGANVLTF. In DNA form, the CDR3 reads TGTGCCAGCAGCGAACAGGGACTAACCTCTGGGGCCAACGTCCTGACTTTC. Full variable domain (missing parts from reference TRBV7-9 and TRBJ2-6): DTGVSQNPRHKITKRGQNVTFRCDPISEHNRLYWYRQTLGQGPEFLTYFQNEAQLEKSRLLSDRFSAERPKGSFSTLEIQRTEQGDSAMYLCASSEQGLTSGANVLTFGAGSRLTVL.

This clonotype was seen a single time. The chain joins TRBV5-1 to TRBJ2-3; D is unresolved. Germline V CDR1 and CDR2: SGHRS, YFSETQ. CDR3 length: 15 residues. Between the trimmed V and J ends, which lost 1 base and 0 bases, there was a span of 9 bases. CDR3 DNA sequence: TGCGCCAGCAGCTTGTACCGACCTAGCACAGATACGCAGTATTTT. Protein: CASSLYRPSTDTQYF. Based on the CDR3 plus reference TRBV5-1 and TRBJ2-3, the full variable domain is KAGVTQTPRYLIKTRGQQVTLSCSPISGHRSVSWYQQTPGQGLQFLFEYFSETQRNKGNFPGRFSGRQFSNSRSEMNVSTLELGDSALYLCASSLYRPSTDTQYFGPGTRLTVL.

V usage is TRBV5-4 and J usage is TRBJ2-7, with 14 bases lining up with TRBD2. The CDR3 has 16 residues. The V segment lost 4 bases and the J segment 4 bases; nucleotides outside the gene matches: 7. Germline-derived CDR1 and CDR2 are SGHNT and YYREEE (reference sequence). In DNA, the CDR3 is TGTGCCAGCAGCCCACCGGGACTAGCGGGAGAGTACGAGCAGTACTTC. Protein: CASSPPGLAGEYEQYF.

The chain couples TRBV20-1 to TRBJ2-5; D may be TRBD2 (6 bases). Trimming pared 0 bases from V and 3 bases from J, leaving 14 bases between. This CDR3 has 15 residues. The germline V gene has CDR1 DFQATT and CDR2 SNEGSKA (reference sequence). The CDR3 region is CSARDPSENKETQYF. CDR3 DNA: TGCAGTGCTAGAGATCCTAGCGAGAACAAAGAGACCCAGTACTTC.

The table lists this clonotype with a few counts. The rearrangement uses TRBV20-1 and TRBJ2-1; D gene uncertain. The CDR3 has 11 residues. Germline CDR1 and CDR2: DFQATT and SNEGSKA (reference sequence). Trimming took off 6 bases at V and 7 bases at J, with 10 bases between the two ends. The DNA of the CDR3 is TGCAGTGCAATCTCCGTTAATGAGCAGTTCTTC. This sequence encodes CSAISVNEQFF.

A few counts support this clonotype. The chain employs TRBV7-9 and TRBJ1-2; D uncertain. Trimming pared 5 bases from V and 6 bases from J, leaving 4 bases between. CDR3 length: 10 amino acids. The germline CDR1 and CDR2 sequences are SEHNR and FQNEAQ (reference sequence). The CDR3: CASSKNGYTF. The CDR3 DNA is TGTGCCAGCAGCAAAAATGGCTACACCTTC. The whole variable domain, filled in from reference TRBV7-9 and TRBJ1-2, reads DTGVSQNPRHKITKRGQNVTFRCDPISEHNRLYWYRQTLGQGPEFLTYFQNEAQLEKSRLLSDRFSAERPKGSFSTLEIQRTEQGDSAMYLCASSKNGYTFGSGTRLTVV.

This clonotype was found a few times. This rearrangement joins TRBV10-3 to TRBJ1-2; D is unresolved. This CDR3 has 14 residues. CDR1 and CDR2 (germline): ENHRY, SYGVKD. Trimming left V 6 bases short and J 0 bases short, with 11 bases between. The CDR3 DNA follows: TGTGCCATCAGCAGACAACTTACTAACTATGGCTACACCTTC. It specifies CAISRQLTNYGYTF.

The CDR3 nucleotides are TGTGCCAGCAGTTCATCGGACAGGTTAGGCAATGAGCAGTTCTTC. Amino acid sequence: CASSSSDRLGNEQFF. J is TRBJ2-1 and V is TRBV28, with 7 bases identical to TRBD1. Germline V gene data show CDR1 as MDHEN and CDR2 as SYDVKM. The ends lost 4 bases at V and 6 bases at J; junction bases unmatched: 9. The CDR3 is 15 residues long.

This chain uses TRBV7-9 with TRBJ1-2; D is unclear. Germline lookup yields CDR1 SEHNR and CDR2 FQNEAQ (reference sequence). The V and J ends lost 5 bases and 10 bases respectively, with 14 bases between them. The CDR3 runs to 12 residues. This chain's CDR3 is CASSPQVLAYTF. The CDR3 coding sequence is TGTGCCAGCAGCCCGCAGGTGCTCGCCTACACCTTC.

This chain uses TRBV20-1 with TRBJ2-1; 8 positions match TRBD2. The CDR3 has 12 residues. Germline loops: CDR1 DFQATT, CDR2 SNEGSKA (reference sequence). J gave up 9 bases and V 7 bases, and 8 bases lay outside the gene matches. The chain's CDR3 is CSDQRERGEQFF. DNA for the CDR3: TGCAGTGACCAGCGGGAGAGGGGTGAGCAGTTCTTC.

The table lists this clonotype with a count of one. The chain has TRBV18 and TRBJ2-7, with TRBD1 matching over 8 bases. The CDR3 is 13 amino acids. Germline lookup yields CDR1 KGHSH and CDR2 LQKENI. V shed 4 bases, J shed 7 bases, and the junction held 6 bases outside the gene matches. The CDR3 region is CASSLDRVREQYF. In DNA, the CDR3 is TGTGCCAGCTCACTGGACAGGGTTCGAGAGCAGTACTTC.